The 20 T cell receptor beta chains below come from one sample, sequenced in a study of T cells in localized non-small cell lung cancer (TCRdb year 2020). The library was built by means of the immunoSEQ multiplex PCR assay. TCRdb retrieved this table from immuneACCESS and kept in-frame rearrangements only. Not all clones are present; in checked studies, unresolved V genes account for under half, and no reason is known for the remainder. Within this sample are 48,000 or so clones, with 86% of them counted one time only. Over 15% of the sample is in the top ten clones. Sequences were derived from peripheral blood, sampled before any cancer treatment. These receptors were taken from a male donor older than 55 with stage III squamous cell lung carcinoma.

The chain couples TRBV7-8 to TRBJ1-2; D ambiguous. Germline assignment: CDR1 SGHVS and CDR2 FQNEAQ. The V gene lost 2 bases and the J gene lost 3 bases, with 4 bases spanning the gap. The CDR3 consists of 12 residues. In nucleotides, the CDR3 is TGTGCCAGCAGCTTACCAGACTATGGCTACACCTTC. Protein product: CASSLPDYGYTF.

The V and J genes are TRBV5-5 and TRBJ1-3; TRBD1 matches at 9 bases. This CDR3 region has 15 residues. Germline V lookup: CDR1 SGHKS, CDR2 YYEKEE (reference sequence). The J segment lost 4 bases and the V segment lost 4 bases, leaving 6 bases of the junction unmatched. The chain's CDR3 is CASSLGTGKGNTIYF. CDR3 DNA sequence: TGTGCCAGCAGCCTAGGGACAGGGAAAGGAAACACCATATATTTT.

The V and J genes are TRBV2 and TRBJ2-1, with 7 bases matching TRBD2. Germline CDR1 and CDR2: SNHLY and FYNNEI. The junction had 11 bases not matched to a gene; V was cut back by 7 bases and J by 5 bases. The CDR3 totals 15 residues. This CDR3 reads CASNVAPGRDNEQFF. The CDR3 DNA follows: TGTGCCAGCAATGTTGCGCCGGGGAGGGACAATGAGCAGTTCTTC.

The V call is TRBV6-5, the J call TRBJ2-7; D is perhaps TRBD1 (5 bases). CDR3 length: 12 residues. The germline CDR1 and CDR2 sequences are MNHEY and SVGAGI. Trimming removed 8 bases at V and 3 bases at J, with 11 bases between. The CDR3 coding sequence is TGTGCCAGCCGGCAGGGCAACTACGAGCAGTACTTC. Translation gives CASRQGNYEQYF.

CDR3 in DNA: TGTGCCAGCAGTTACTCCGGGACTAGCGGGCCCTACGAGCAGTACTTC. Translating it yields CASSYSGTSGPYEQYF. V usage is TRBV6-5 and J usage is TRBJ2-7, with TRBD2 matching over 12 bases. This CDR3 spans 16 amino acids. Germline V gene sequence: CDR1 MNHEY, CDR2 SVGAGI. The V segment lost 0 bases and the J segment 2 bases; nucleotides outside the gene matches: 2.

The chain joins TRBV9 to TRBJ2-5, with D possibly being TRBD2 (5 bases). V lost 0 bases to trimming and J lost 4 bases, with 7 bases between them. The CDR3 runs 13 residues. Per the germline V gene, CDR1 is SGDLS and CDR2 is YYNGEE. This CDR3 reads CASSVGEGETQYF. The CDR3 region has the DNA TGTGCCAGCAGCGTAGGTGAGGGAGAGACCCAGTACTTC.

This chain links TRBV7-9 with TRBJ2-7, with TRBD1 matching over 9 bases. V shed 3 bases and J 5 bases; nucleotides not matched to a gene: 14. CDR1 is SEHNR, CDR2 FQNEAQ, per germline (reference sequence). The CDR3 length is 17 residues. The CDR3 DNA sequence: TGTGCCAGCAGCTTCCCCTCCGGCGGGACAGGGAGGGACGAGCAGTACTTC. It yields the protein CASSFPSGGTGRDEQYF.

DNA of the CDR3: TGTGCCAGCAGCGCCGACAGGGTCCCCCCAGGGGGCAATCAGCCCCAGCATTTT. Protein product: CASSADRVPPGGNQPQHF. The rearrangement uses TRBV27 and TRBJ1-5, with 7 bases identical to TRBD1. This CDR3 comprises 18 residues. Germline V gene sequence: CDR1 MNHEY, CDR2 SMNVEV (reference sequence). V lost 6 bases to trimming and J lost 2 bases; unmatched junction nucleotides: 16.

The chain recombines TRBV5-5 with TRBJ2-3; 9 positions agree with TRBD2. Germline values: CDR1 SGHKS, CDR2 YYEKEE (reference sequence). The V and J ends lost 4 bases and 1 base, in that order; junction bases with no gene match: 7. The CDR3 spans 16 residues. The CDR3 is CASSPPIAGGTDTQYF. For the CDR3, the DNA is TGTGCCAGCAGCCCGCCCATAGCGGGAGGCACAGATACGCAGTATTTT.

The rearrangement joins TRBV7-6 to TRBJ2-5, with D maybe TRBD2 (5 bases). CDR3 length: 14 amino acids. Per germline, CDR1 SGHVS and CDR2 FNYEAQ. Trimming stripped 1 base from V and 6 bases from J, with 12 bases between. For the CDR3, the DNA is TGTGCCAGCAGCTTAGGGTCCGGGGTAAAGACCCAGTACTTC. This codes for CASSLGSGVKTQYF.

The chain combines TRBV11-2 with TRBJ2-7, with a tentative D call TRBD2 (6 bases). CDR3 length: 16 residues. Trimming left V 5 bases short and J 0 bases short, with 17 bases between. Per germline, CDR1 SGHAT and CDR2 FQNNGV. The CDR3 DNA reads TGTGCCAGCAGCCGGGGTTTTGTGGGGGGCTCCTACGAGCAGTACTTC. Translated, it gives CASSRGFVGGSYEQYF.

The V gene is TRBV4-1, the J gene TRBJ2-5; 7 nucleotides line up with TRBD2. Germline V CDR1 and CDR2: MGHRA, YSYEKL. Germline trimming cut 3 bases from V and 4 bases from J; bases unmatched to any gene: 5. CDR3 length equals 14 residues. In nucleotides, the CDR3 is TGCGCCAGCAGCCATCCAGGGAGGGGAGAGACCCAGTACTTC. Residues: CASSHPGRGETQYF.

This clone was counted a single time. The gene calls are TRBV9 and TRBJ1-4; D unclear. With 0 bases removed from V and 4 bases from J, the gap between germline ends came to 10 bases. The germline V gene has CDR1 SGDLS and CDR2 YYNGEE. CDR3 size: 15 residues. The CDR3 here is CASSVEPLGNEKLFF. In DNA form, the CDR3 reads TGTGCCAGCAGCGTAGAACCGTTGGGTAATGAAAAACTGTTTTTT.

This clone was recorded only once. The chain employs TRBV7-3 and TRBJ2-2, with a tentative D call TRBD1 (5 bases). The germline V and J ends were trimmed by 5 bases and 6 bases, with 10 bases remaining between them. Germline V gene data show CDR1 as SGHTA and CDR2 as FQGTGA. The CDR3 runs to 13 residues. CDR3 amino acids: CASSLGVAGELFF. CDR3 bases: TGTGCCAGCAGCCTAGGGGTAGCCGGGGAGCTGTTTTTT.

The chain carries TRBV2 and TRBJ2-7; tentatively, D is TRBD2 (5 bases). Trimming cost V 1 base and J 0 bases, with 10 bases left between them. Germline V gene sequence: CDR1 SNHLY, CDR2 FYNNEI. This CDR3 region has 15 residues. CDR3 sequence: CASSEGTGNSYEQYF. For the CDR3, the DNA is TGTGCCAGCAGTGAAGGGACCGGGAACTCCTACGAGCAGTACTTC.

V is TRBV4-2 and J is TRBJ2-7; D is unresolved. This CDR3 comprises 14 residues. The germline V and J ends were trimmed by 1 base and 6 bases, with 13 bases remaining between them. Germline assignment: CDR1 LGHNA and CDR2 YNFKEQ. The CDR3 sequence: CASSQGPPPSEQYF. In DNA form, the CDR3 reads TGTGCCAGCAGCCAAGGCCCCCCCCCGTCCGAGCAGTACTTC.

V and J are TRBV19 and TRBJ2-1; perhaps TRBD2 as D (6 bases). Germline lookup yields CDR1 LNHDA and CDR2 SQIVND (reference sequence). This CDR3 comprises 15 residues. Trimming cost V 0 bases and J 2 bases, with 8 bases left between them. The DNA of the CDR3 is TGTGCCAGTAGTATAGATAGCGGAGCCTACAATGAGCAGTTCTTC. Translation gives CASSIDSGAYNEQFF.

This clone was picked up one time. V is TRBV7-9 and J is TRBJ2-7; D might be TRBD2 (6 bases). With 4 bases removed from V and 5 bases from J, the gap between germline ends came to 24 bases. The CDR3 totals 17 residues. CDR1 SEHNR and CDR2 FQNEAQ come from the germline V gene (reference sequence). The CDR3 protein is CASSSLPPTGEGHEQYF. Here the CDR3 DNA reads TGTGCCAGCAGCTCCCTGCCCCCAACGGGAGAGGGCCACGAGCAGTACTTC.

This chain connects TRBV27 to TRBJ1-2, with D possibly TRBD1 on 6 matching bases. The CDR3 totals 16 residues. Looked up from germline, CDR1 is MNHEY and CDR2 is SMNVEV (reference sequence). V shed 4 bases and J shed 4 bases, with 19 bases lying between them. The CDR3 coding sequence is TGTGCCAGCAGTTCTATACAGGGCTTATCGCTCTATGGCTACACCTTC. It specifies CASSSIQGLSLYGYTF.

V usage is TRBV5-6 and J usage is TRBJ2-3; 9 bases are shared with TRBD1. CDR3 length: 16 amino acids. Looked up from germline, CDR1 is SGHDT and CDR2 is YYEEEE. V lost 4 bases, J lost 3 bases, and 9 bases stayed unmatched. CDR3 DNA: TGTGCCAGCAGCCTTAACAGGGGGCTGTCTACAGATACGCAGTATTTT. Its protein product is CASSLNRGLSTDTQYF.